The source of this T cell receptor beta chain is a study of cytomegalovirus exposure and HLA in healthy donors. Remarks on this clone: Its target is unknown.

Trimming removed 0 bases at V and 4 bases at J, with 10 bases between. Germline lookup yields CDR1 SGDLS and CDR2 YYNGEE. The length of the CDR3 is 14 residues. PCR primers comprised 60 Vbeta and 13 Jbeta primers. Profiling relied on immunoSEQ multiplex PCR, and the TCRdb table lists in-frame clones only, not all of them. Among just over 95,000 clones, approximately 77% were seen once, and the ten largest hold 4.5% to 5%. The study, taken as a whole, reports: Certain indistinguishable V segments, among them TRBV6-2 and TRBV6-3, were excluded. Certain sequence variants were highly shared and formed a cluster, and this cluster was likely a sequencing artifact.

The sequencing input was PBMCs. The chain has TRBV9 and TRBJ1-1, with TRBD1 as a possible D gene (5 bases). The TCR originated in a woman aged 40 to 49 in good health and CMV-seronegative. The CDR3: CASSVGSGFTEAFF. The CDR3 DNA reads TGTGCCAGCAGCGTAGGGTCAGGGTTCACTGAAGCTTTCTTT.